The T cell receptor (beta chain) described here comes from a study of blood T cell repertoires in COVID-19. Study details: Samples representing acute and convalescent COVID-19 were sourced from the United States, Italy and Spain.

Germline CDR1 is KGHDR and CDR2 is SFDVKD. V dropped 3 bases and J dropped 6; count of bases not matched to a gene: 4. The CDR3 runs 15 residues. In the authors' methods: Estimated nucleated cell counts came from reference gene primer amplification. The protocol was immunoSEQ multiplex PCR, while the TCRdb copy is restricted to in-frame clones and leaves out a portion. V, J and clone size are those of that table, while D and trimming were read from the DNA. The table includes tens of thousands of clones, 84% detected once. The chain combines TRBV24-1 with TRBJ2-1; TRBD1 agrees at 10 bases. This receptor was obtained from a man aged 55 to 70 with COVID-19, enrolled during active disease. The specimen sequenced was peripheral blood. The CDR3 here is CATSDRGQGGNEQFF. The CDR3 coding sequence is TGTGCCACCAGTGATAGAGGACAGGGGGGCAATGAGCAGTTCTTC.